This T cell receptor beta chain is drawn from a study of blood T cell repertoires in COVID-19. In the study overall: Acute and convalescent COVID-19 samples came from the United States, Italy and Spain.

J was trimmed by 8 bases and V by 5 bases; bases with no gene match: 9. The germline CDR1 and CDR2 sequences are MDHEN and SYDVKM. The CDR3 is 14 amino acids. Measured with immunoSEQ multiplex PCR; TCRdb has only the in-frame clones, and not every one. The sample has about 170,000 clones, approximately 79% seen once. The sequenced sample was peripheral blood. This chain links TRBV28 with TRBJ1-2; TRBD1 matches at 9 bases. This receptor was identified in a woman in her 40s with COVID-19, enrolled during active disease. CDR3 sequence (DNA): TGTGCCAGCAGTCAGGGACAGGGCTATGGGGGCTACACCTTC. This sequence encodes CASSQGQGYGGYTF.